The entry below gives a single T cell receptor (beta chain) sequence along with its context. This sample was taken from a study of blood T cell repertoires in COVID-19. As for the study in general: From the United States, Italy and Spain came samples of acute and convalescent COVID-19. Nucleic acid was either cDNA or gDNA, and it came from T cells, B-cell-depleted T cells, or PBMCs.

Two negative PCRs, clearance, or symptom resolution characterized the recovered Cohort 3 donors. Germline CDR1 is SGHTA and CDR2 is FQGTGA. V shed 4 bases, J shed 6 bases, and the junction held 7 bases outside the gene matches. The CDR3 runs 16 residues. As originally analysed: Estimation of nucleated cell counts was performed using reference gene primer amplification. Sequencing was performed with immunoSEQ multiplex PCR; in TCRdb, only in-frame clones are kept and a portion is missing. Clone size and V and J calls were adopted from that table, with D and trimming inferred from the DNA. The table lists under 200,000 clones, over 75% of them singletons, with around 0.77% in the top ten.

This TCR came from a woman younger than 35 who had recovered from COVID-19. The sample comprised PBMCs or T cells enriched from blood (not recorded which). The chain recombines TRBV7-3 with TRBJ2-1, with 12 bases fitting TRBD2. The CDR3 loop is CASSSLPSGRGNEQFF. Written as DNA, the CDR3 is TGTGCCAGCAGCTCCCTGCCTAGCGGGAGGGGCAATGAGCAGTTCTTC. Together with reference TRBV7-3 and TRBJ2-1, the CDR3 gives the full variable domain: GAGVSQTPSNKVTEKGKYVELRCDPISGHTALYWYRQSLGQGPEFLIYFQGTGAADDSGLPNDRFFAVRPEGSVSTLKIQRTERGDSAVYLCASSSLPSGRGNEQFFGPGTRLTVL.